This TCR beta chain was sequenced for a study of blood T cell repertoires in COVID-19. On the study more broadly: Samples representing acute and convalescent COVID-19 were sourced from the United States, Italy and Spain.

Sequencing was performed with immunoSEQ multiplex PCR; in TCRdb, only in-frame clones are kept and a portion is missing. The sample holds about 190,000 clones, 88% seen once. J was trimmed by 2 bases and V by 3 bases; bases with no gene match: 3. The CDR3 loop spans 15 amino acids. Germline V gene data show CDR1 as LNHDA and CDR2 as SQIVND (reference sequence). The rearrangement joins TRBV19 to TRBJ2-3; 9 bases map to TRBD2. The TCR originated in a man aged 30 to 39 with acute or convalescent COVID-19. Sequencing was performed on peripheral blood. This CDR3 reads CASSIGGRATDTQYF. The CDR3 region has the DNA TGTGCCAGTAGTATCGGCGGGAGGGCCACAGATACGCAGTATTTT.